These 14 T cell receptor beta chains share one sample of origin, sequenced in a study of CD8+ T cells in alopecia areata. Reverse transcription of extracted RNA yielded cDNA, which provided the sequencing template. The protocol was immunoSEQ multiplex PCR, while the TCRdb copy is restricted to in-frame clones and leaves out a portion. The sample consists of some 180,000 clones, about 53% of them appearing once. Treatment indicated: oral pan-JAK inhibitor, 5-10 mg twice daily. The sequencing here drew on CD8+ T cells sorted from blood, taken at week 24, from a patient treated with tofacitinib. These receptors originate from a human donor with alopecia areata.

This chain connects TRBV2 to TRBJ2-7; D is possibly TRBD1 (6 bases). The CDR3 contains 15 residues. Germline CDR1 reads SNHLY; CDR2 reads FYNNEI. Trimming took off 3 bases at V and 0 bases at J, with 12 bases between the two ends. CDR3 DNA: TGTGCCAGCAGTGATCCGGACAGTAGCTCCTACGAGCAGTACTTC. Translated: CASSDPDSSSYEQYF.

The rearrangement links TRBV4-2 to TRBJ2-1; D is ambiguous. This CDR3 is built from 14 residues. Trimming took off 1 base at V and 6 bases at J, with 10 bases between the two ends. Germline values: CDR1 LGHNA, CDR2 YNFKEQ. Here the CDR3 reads CASSQGVGSNEQFF. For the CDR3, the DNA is TGTGCCAGCAGCCAAGGTGTAGGTAGCAATGAGCAGTTCTTC.

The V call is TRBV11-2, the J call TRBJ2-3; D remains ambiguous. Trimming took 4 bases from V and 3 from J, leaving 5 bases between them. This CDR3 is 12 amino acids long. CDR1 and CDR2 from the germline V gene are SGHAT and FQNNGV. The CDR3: CASSSSTDTQYF. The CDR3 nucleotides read TGTGCCAGCAGCTCATCGACAGATACGCAGTATTTT. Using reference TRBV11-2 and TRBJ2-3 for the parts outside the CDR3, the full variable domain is EAGVAQSPRYKIIEKRQSVAFWCNPISGHATLYWYQQILGQGPKLLIQFQNNGVVDDSQLPKDRFSAERLKGVDSTLKIQPAKLEDSAVYLCASSSSTDTQYFGPGTRLTVL.

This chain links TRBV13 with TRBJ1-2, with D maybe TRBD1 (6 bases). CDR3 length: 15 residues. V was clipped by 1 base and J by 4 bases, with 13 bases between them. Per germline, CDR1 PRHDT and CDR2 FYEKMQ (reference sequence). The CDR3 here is CASSLAHRVLYGYTF. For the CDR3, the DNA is TGTGCCAGCAGCTTAGCCCACAGGGTGCTCTATGGCTACACCTTC.

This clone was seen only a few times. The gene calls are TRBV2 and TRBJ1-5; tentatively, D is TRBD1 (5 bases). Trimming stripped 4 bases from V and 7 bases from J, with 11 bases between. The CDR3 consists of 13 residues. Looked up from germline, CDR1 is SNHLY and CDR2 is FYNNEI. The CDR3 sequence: CASSAGIKQPQHF. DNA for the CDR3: TGTGCCAGCAGTGCAGGGATTAAGCAGCCCCAGCATTTT.

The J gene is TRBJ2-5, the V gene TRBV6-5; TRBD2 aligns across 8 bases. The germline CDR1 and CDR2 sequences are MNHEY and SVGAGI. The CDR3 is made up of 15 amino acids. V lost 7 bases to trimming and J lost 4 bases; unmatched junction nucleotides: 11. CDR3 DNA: TGTGCCAGCACCCCCCAGGCGGGGGGCCCAGAGACCCAGTACTTC. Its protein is CASTPQAGGPETQYF.

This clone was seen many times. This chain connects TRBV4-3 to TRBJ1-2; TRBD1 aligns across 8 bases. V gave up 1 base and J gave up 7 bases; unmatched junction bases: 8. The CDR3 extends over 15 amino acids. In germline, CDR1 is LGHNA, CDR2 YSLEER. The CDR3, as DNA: TGCGCCAGCAGCCAAGCCCTGGACAGGGCCCGTGGCTACACCTTC. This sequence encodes CASSQALDRARGYTF.

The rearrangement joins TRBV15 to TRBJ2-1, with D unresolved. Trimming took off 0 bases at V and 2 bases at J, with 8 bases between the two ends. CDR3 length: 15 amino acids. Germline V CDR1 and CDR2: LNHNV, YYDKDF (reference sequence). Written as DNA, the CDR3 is TGTGCCACCAGCAGAGATGTCGTAGCCTACAATGAGCAGTTCTTC. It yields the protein CATSRDVVAYNEQFF.

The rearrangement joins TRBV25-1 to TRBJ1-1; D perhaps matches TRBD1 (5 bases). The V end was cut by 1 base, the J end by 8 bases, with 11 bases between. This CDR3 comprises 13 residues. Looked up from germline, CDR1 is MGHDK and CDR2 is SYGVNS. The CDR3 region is CASSESRVSEAFF. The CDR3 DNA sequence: TGTGCCAGCAGTGAATCCAGGGTCTCCGAAGCTTTCTTT.

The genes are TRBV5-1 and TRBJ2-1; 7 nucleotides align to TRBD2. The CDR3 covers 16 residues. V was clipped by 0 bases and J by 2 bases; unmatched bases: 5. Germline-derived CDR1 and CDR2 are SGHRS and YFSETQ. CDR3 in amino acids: CASSLAGLAAYNEQFF. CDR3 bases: TGCGCCAGCAGCTTGGCCGGGCTAGCGGCCTACAATGAGCAGTTCTTC. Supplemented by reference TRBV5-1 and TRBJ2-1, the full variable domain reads KAGVTQTPRYLIKTRGQQVTLSCSPISGHRSVSWYQQTPGQGLQFLFEYFSETQRNKGNFPGRFSGRQFSNSRSEMNVSTLELGDSALYLCASSLAGLAAYNEQFFGPGTRLTVL.

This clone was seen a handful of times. The CDR3 sequence is CASSFDNTGELFF. CDR3 nucleotide sequence: TGTGCCAGCAGCTTTGACAACACCGGGGAGCTGTTTTTT. This chain joins TRBV5-6 and TRBJ2-2; D gene uncertain. Germline CDR1 and CDR2: SGHDT and YYEEEE. Trimming stripped 2 bases from V and 2 bases from J, with 4 bases between. CDR3 size: 13 residues.

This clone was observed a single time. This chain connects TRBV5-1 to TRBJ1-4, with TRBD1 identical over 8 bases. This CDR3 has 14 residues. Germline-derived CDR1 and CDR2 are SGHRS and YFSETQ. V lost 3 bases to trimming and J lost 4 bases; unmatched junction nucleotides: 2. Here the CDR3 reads CASSWTGFNEKLFF. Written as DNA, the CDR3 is TGCGCCAGCAGCTGGACAGGGTTTAATGAAAAACTGTTTTTT.

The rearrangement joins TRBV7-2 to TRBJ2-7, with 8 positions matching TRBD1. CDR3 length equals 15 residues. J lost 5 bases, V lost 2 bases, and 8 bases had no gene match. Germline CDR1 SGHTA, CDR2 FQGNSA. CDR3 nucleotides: TGTGCCAGCAGCTTAATGGGGCCAGGGGGCCACGAGCAGTACTTC. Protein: CASSLMGPGGHEQYF. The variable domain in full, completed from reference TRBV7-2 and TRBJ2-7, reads GAGVSQSPSNKVTEKGKDVELRCDPISGHTALYWYRQSLGQGLEFLIYFQGNSAPDKSGLPSDRFSAERTGGSVSTLTIQRTQQEDSAVYLCASSLMGPGGHEQYFGPGTRLTVT.

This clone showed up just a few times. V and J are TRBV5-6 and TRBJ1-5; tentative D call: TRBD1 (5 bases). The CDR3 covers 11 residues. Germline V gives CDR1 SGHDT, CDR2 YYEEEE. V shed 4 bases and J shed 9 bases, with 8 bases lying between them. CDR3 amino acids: CASSPQGPQHF. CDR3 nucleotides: TGTGCCAGCAGCCCTCAGGGGCCCCAGCATTTT. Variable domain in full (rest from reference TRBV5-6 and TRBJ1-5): DAGVTQSPTHLIKTRGQQVTLRCSPKSGHDTVSWYQQALGQGPQFIFQYYEEEERQRGNFPDRFSGHQFPNYSSELNVNALLLGDSALYLCASSPQGPQHFGDGTRLSIL.